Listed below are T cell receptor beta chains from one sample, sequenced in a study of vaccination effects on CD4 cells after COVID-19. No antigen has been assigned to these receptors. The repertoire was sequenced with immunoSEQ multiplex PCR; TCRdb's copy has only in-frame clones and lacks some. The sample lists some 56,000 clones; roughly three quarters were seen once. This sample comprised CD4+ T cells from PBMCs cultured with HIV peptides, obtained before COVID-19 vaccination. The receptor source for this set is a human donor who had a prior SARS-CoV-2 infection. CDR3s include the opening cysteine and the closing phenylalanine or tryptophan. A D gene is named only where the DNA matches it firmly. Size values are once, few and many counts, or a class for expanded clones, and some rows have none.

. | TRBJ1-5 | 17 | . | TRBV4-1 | TGCGCCAGCAGCCAAGTATTCAGGACCCGCGGGAATCAGCCCCAGCATTTT | CASSQVFRTRGNQPQHF
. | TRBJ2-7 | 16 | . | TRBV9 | TGTGCCAGCAGCGTAGGACCTACTAGAGCTTCCTACGAGCAGTACTTC | CASSVGPTRASYEQYF
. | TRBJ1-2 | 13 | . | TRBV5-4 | TGTGCCAGCAGCTTGGCCATCAGGGACGGCTACACCTTC | CASSLAIRDGYTF
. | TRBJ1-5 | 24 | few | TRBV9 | TGTGCCAGCAGCGACTCAGATGAAATAGTGGGGCGACCGGTTTATCCGGAAAGCAATCAGCCCCAGCATTTT | CASSDSDEIVGRPVYPESNQPQHF
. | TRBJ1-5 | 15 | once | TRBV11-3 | TGTGCCAGCAGCTCGAGGGACGGTAGCAATCAGCCCCAGCATTTT | CASSSRDGSNQPQHF
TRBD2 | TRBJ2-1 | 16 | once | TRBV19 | TGTGCCAGTAGTACCCAACTAGCGGGGGGGTATAATGAGCAGTTCTTC | CASSTQLAGGYNEQFF
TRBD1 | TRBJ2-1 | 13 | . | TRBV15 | TGTGCCACCAGCGTACAGGGGGAAGGTGAGCAGTTCTTC | CATSVQGEGEQFF
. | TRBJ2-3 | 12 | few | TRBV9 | TGTGCCAGCAGCGTTACAGGGGATACGCAGTATTTT | CASSVTGDTQYF
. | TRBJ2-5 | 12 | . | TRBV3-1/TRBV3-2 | TGTGCCAGCAGCCATAGACAGGAGACCCAGTACTTC | CASSHRQETQYF
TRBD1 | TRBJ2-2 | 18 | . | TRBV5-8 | TGTGCCAGCAGCTTTTACAGGGGTTTTGTCGAATTGGCCGGGGAGCTGTTTTTT | CASSFYRGFVELAGELFF
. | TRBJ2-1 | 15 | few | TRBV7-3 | TGTGCCAGCAGCTTATCCGCGGCGGAATACAATGAGCAGTTCTTC | CASSLSAAEYNEQFF
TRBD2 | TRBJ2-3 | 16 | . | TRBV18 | TGTGCCAGCTCACCCTTAGTCGGGGGGAACACAGATACGCAGTATTTT | CASSPLVGGNTDTQYF
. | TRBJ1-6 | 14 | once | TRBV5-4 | TGTGCCAGCAGCCTACAGGGTATCGATTCACCCCTCCACTTT | CASSLQGIDSPLHF
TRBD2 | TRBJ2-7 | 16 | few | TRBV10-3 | TGTGCCATCAGTGAGTCGTTAGCGGGGGCCTCCTACGAGCAGTACTTC | CAISESLAGASYEQYF
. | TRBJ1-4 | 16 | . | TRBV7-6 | TGTGCCAGCAGTCGAGCCGGGACCCCTAAGGGTGAAAAACTGTTTTTT | CASSRAGTPKGEKLFF
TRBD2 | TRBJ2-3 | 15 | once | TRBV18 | TGTGCCAGCTCACAGACCAGCGGGGGGGCCGATACGCAGTATTTT | CASSQTSGGADTQYF